Listed below are T cell receptor beta chains from one sample, sequenced in a study of cytomegalovirus exposure and HLA in healthy donors. Repertoires were generated with immunoSEQ multiplex PCR, while TCRdb's copy carries only in-frame clones and drops some. Of under 110,000 clones in the sample, roughly nine tenths are singletons; the top ten hold 1.8%. The specimen sequenced was PBMCs. The receptors stem from a woman under 30 in good health and CMV-seropositive. CDR3s include the opening cysteine and the closing phenylalanine or tryptophan.

CDR3 protein: CASSLAPDRNYEQYF
J gene: TRBJ2-7
V gene: TRBV7-2

CDR3 protein: CATSYGGAQGPQHF
J gene: TRBJ1-5
V gene: TRBV2

CDR3 protein: CASSFVSGGGHAAFF
J gene: TRBJ1-1
V gene: TRBV5-6

CDR3 protein: CASSSGPGETQYF
J gene: TRBJ2-5
V gene: TRBV7-9

CDR3 protein: CASSLGGQGAYGYTF
J gene: TRBJ1-2
V gene: TRBV7-8

CDR3 protein: CASSYSRGADTQYF
J gene: TRBJ2-3
V gene: TRBV6-6

CDR3 protein: CASSQRQGGTEAFF
J gene: TRBJ1-1
V gene: TRBV4-1

CDR3 protein: CASQTARGTYQPQHF
J gene: TRBJ1-5
V gene: TRBV28

CDR3 protein: CASSDASGGRYEQYF
J gene: TRBJ2-7
V gene: TRBV6-1

CDR3 protein: CASSQVDRVRQPQHF
J gene: TRBJ1-5
V gene: TRBV4-1

CDR3 protein: CASRITAGQNYGYTF
J gene: TRBJ1-2
V gene: TRBV28

CDR3 protein: CASSPDRIPNYGYTF
J gene: TRBJ1-2
V gene: TRBV10-1

CDR3 protein: CASSQIRNSDKNTGELFF
J gene: TRBJ2-2
V gene: TRBV7-8

CDR3 protein: CASRQNSPLHF
J gene: TRBJ1-6
V gene: TRBV19

CDR3 protein: CASTGTGVTEAFF
J gene: TRBJ1-1
V gene: TRBV2

CDR3 protein: CASTQGEEQYF
J gene: TRBJ2-7
V gene: TRBV2

CDR3 protein: CASSPRTGGETQYF
J gene: TRBJ2-5
V gene: TRBV18

CDR3 protein: CASSIMRTGDSGNTIYF
J gene: TRBJ1-3
V gene: TRBV19

CDR3 protein: CASSITPRSEKLFF
J gene: TRBJ1-4
V gene: TRBV19

CDR3 protein: CASSLSSLLTGGSYSPLHF
J gene: TRBJ1-6
V gene: TRBV27

CDR3 protein: CASRAGTASNQPQHF
J gene: TRBJ1-5
V gene: TRBV5-8

CDR3 protein: CASSLDLAEETQYF
J gene: TRBJ2-5
V gene: TRBV11-2

CDR3 protein: CASSDAVTSSYNSPLHF
J gene: TRBJ1-6
V gene: TRBV2

CDR3 protein: CASSPGPRGMNTEAFF
J gene: TRBJ1-1
V gene: TRBV7-9

CDR3 protein: CASSFDRIYGYTF
J gene: TRBJ1-2
V gene: TRBV28

CDR3 protein: CASSYAGGPGNEQFF
J gene: TRBJ2-1
V gene: TRBV28

CDR3 protein: CASSRGTGVDTEAFF
J gene: TRBJ1-1
V gene: TRBV4-1

CDR3 protein: CASSFRRGSDTQYF
J gene: TRBJ2-3
V gene: TRBV5-1

CDR3 protein: CASRRGGGPGPQHF
J gene: TRBJ1-5
V gene: TRBV10-2

CDR3 protein: CAISPGGDTEAFF
J gene: TRBJ1-1
V gene: TRBV10-3

CDR3 protein: CASSFASGANEKLFF
J gene: TRBJ1-4
V gene: TRBV5-5

CDR3 protein: CASSSYPEEPYEQYF
J gene: TRBJ2-7
V gene: TRBV2

CDR3 protein: CASTIQGRGTEAFF
J gene: TRBJ1-1
V gene: TRBV18

CDR3 protein: CASSWTVRNEQFF
J gene: TRBJ2-1
V gene: TRBV2

CDR3 protein: CASSIELGRSAYGYTF
J gene: TRBJ1-2
V gene: TRBV19

CDR3 protein: CASSGYRGGYTEAFF
J gene: TRBJ1-1
V gene: TRBV9

CDR3 protein: CASSKDRGSNQPQHF
J gene: TRBJ1-5
V gene: TRBV2

CDR3 protein: CSVGTGGRPGSYNEQFF
J gene: TRBJ2-1
V gene: TRBV29-1

CDR3 protein: CASSLEQGLPYSGANVLTF
J gene: TRBJ2-6
V gene: TRBV7-3

CDR3 protein: CASSLSRTGHGYTF
J gene: TRBJ1-2
V gene: TRBV6-1

CDR3 protein: CASSFRDRGYNEQFF
J gene: TRBJ2-1
V gene: TRBV27

CDR3 protein: CASSENPGQEAEAFF
J gene: TRBJ1-1
V gene: TRBV19

CDR3 protein: CASSTRHVGANEKLFF
J gene: TRBJ1-4
V gene: TRBV7-7

CDR3 protein: CASSETLAGGPWNEQFF
J gene: TRBJ2-1
V gene: TRBV25-1

CDR3 protein: CASSPTSGSYNEQFF
J gene: TRBJ2-1
V gene: TRBV6-4

CDR3 protein: CASSLQRQVSYEQYF
J gene: TRBJ2-7
V gene: TRBV19

CDR3 protein: CASSSGGRSQETQYF
J gene: TRBJ2-5
V gene: TRBV28

CDR3 protein: CASSSGTSGGDTQYF
J gene: TRBJ2-3
V gene: TRBV27

CDR3 protein: CASSVTQGGEQYF
J gene: TRBJ2-7
V gene: TRBV9

CDR3 protein: CASSVGGAGSGNTIYF
J gene: TRBJ1-3
V gene: TRBV9

CDR3 protein: CAISDSRPEAFF
J gene: TRBJ1-1
V gene: TRBV10-3

CDR3 protein: CAISESGGPWEQYF
J gene: TRBJ2-7
V gene: TRBV10-3

CDR3 protein: CASSLTENEQFF
J gene: TRBJ2-1
V gene: TRBV11-2

CDR3 protein: CASSPTSGGPRAGFF
J gene: TRBJ2-1
V gene: TRBV19

CDR3 protein: CAIKGQGARGNTIYF
J gene: TRBJ1-3
V gene: TRBV10-3